What follows are 22 T cell receptor beta chains derived from one specimen sequenced in a study of blood T cell repertoires in COVID-19. The method was immunoSEQ multiplex PCR; TCRdb's version includes in-frame clones alone and lacks a portion of them. This sample carries hundreds of thousands of clones, over 80% of them seen once, and the ten largest clones take just under 6.5%. Specimen: peripheral blood. These receptors originate from a woman aged 45-60 years with COVID-19, enrolled during active disease.

The J gene is TRBJ2-1, the V gene TRBV7-8, with 8 positions matching TRBD1. Germline values: CDR1 SGHVS, CDR2 FQNEAQ. With 6 bases clipped from V and 4 bases from J, the junction kept 8 bases outside the gene matches. The CDR3 spans 15 residues. This CDR3 is CASSSTGGLYNEQFF. The CDR3 DNA reads TGTGCCAGCAGTTCAACAGGGGGTCTGTACAATGAGCAGTTCTTC. The full variable domain, rest sourced from reference TRBV7-8 and TRBJ2-1, is GAGVSQSPRYKVAKRGQDVALRCDPISGHVSLFWYQQALGQGPEFLTYFQNEAQLDKSGLPSDRFFAERPEGSVSTLKIQRTQQEDSAVYLCASSSTGGLYNEQFFGPGTRLTVL.

This clone was seen once. This sequence joins TRBV29-1 and TRBJ2-7; 7 bases fit TRBD1. Germline-derived CDR1 and CDR2 are SQVTM and ANQGSEA. V gave up 4 bases and J gave up 2 bases; unmatched junction bases: 2. This CDR3 has 12 residues. CDR3 amino acids: CSVVRGPYEQYF. Here the CDR3 DNA reads TGCAGCGTTGTAAGGGGGCCCTACGAGCAGTACTTC.

V usage is TRBV3-1 (or the pseudogene TRBV3-2) and J usage is TRBJ1-6; weak D call: TRBD1 (5 bases). The CDR3 extends over 16 amino acids. Per germline, CDR1 LGHDT and CDR2 YNNKEL (reference sequence). Trimming shortened V by 4 bases and J by 10 bases, and 20 bases separated the two germline ends. In nucleotides, the CDR3 is TGTGCCAGCAGCCTTACAGACGGTCCAGGGCAATCACCCCTCCACTTT. Its protein is CASSLTDGPGQSPLHF.

V and J are TRBV25-1 and TRBJ1-2; maybe TRBD1 (6 bases). The ends were cut back, 3 bases at V and 1 base at J, with 12 bases in the middle. CDR1 MGHDK and CDR2 SYGVNS come from the germline V gene. The CDR3 contains 15 residues. The CDR3 here is CASSEGRGINYGYTF. CDR3 nucleotides: TGTGCCAGCAGTGAGGGCAGGGGAATTAACTATGGCTACACCTTC.

In its sample, this clone was seen once. This chain links TRBV30 with TRBJ1-2; 8 positions match TRBD1. This CDR3 is built from 14 residues. V lost 1 base and J lost 7; bases outside the gene matches: 8. In germline, CDR1 is GTSNPN, CDR2 SVGIG (reference sequence). CDR3 sequence (DNA): TGTGCCTGGAGTGAGGCAGGGGGCTCCACTGGCTACACCTTC. This gives the protein CAWSEAGGSTGYTF.

The chain carries TRBV2 and TRBJ2-7, with TRBD2 as a possible D gene (6 bases). Trimming left V 4 bases short and J 7 bases short, with 14 bases between. The CDR3 is made up of 13 amino acids. Germline CDR1 and CDR2: SNHLY and FYNNEI. For the CDR3, the DNA is TGTGCCAGCAGTGCGGAGGGAACGGGAGAGCAGTACTTC. Translating gives CASSAEGTGEQYF.

V usage is TRBV7-2 and J usage is TRBJ1-6, with D uncertain. This CDR3 spans 12 amino acids. Per the germline V gene, CDR1 is SGHTA and CDR2 is FQGNSA. V gave up 5 bases and J gave up 7 bases, with 6 bases separating them. CDR3 region: CASSRGNSPLHF. The CDR3 bases are TGTGCCAGCAGCCGAGGGAATTCACCCCTCCACTTT.

The chain uses TRBV7-8 and TRBJ2-7; possible D gene TRBD2, 6 bases. Germline V gene sequence: CDR1 SGHVS, CDR2 FQNEAQ. The CDR3 has 13 amino acids. The V end was cut by 0 bases, the J end by 7 bases, with 10 bases between. As DNA, the CDR3 is TGTGCCAGCAGCTTAGCGTCAGGGAGGGAGCAGTACTTC. Residues: CASSLASGREQYF.

The chain carries TRBV30 and TRBJ2-7, with 8 bases lining up with TRBD2. This CDR3 has 18 residues. The J segment lost 3 bases and the V segment lost 6 bases, leaving 22 bases of the junction unmatched. The V gene's germline CDR1 is GTSNPN and CDR2 SVGIG (reference sequence). The CDR3 bases are TGTGCCTGCCCTAGAGGACGTTTGGGACTAGTCATAAACTACGAGCAGTACTTC. Translating gives CACPRGRLGLVINYEQYF.

The J gene is TRBJ1-1, the V gene TRBV19, with 8 bases matching TRBD1. The CDR3 is 14 residues long. CDR1 is LNHDA and CDR2 is SQIVND in the germline V gene (reference sequence). The J segment lost 2 bases and the V segment lost 5 bases, leaving 4 bases of the junction unmatched. The CDR3 loop reads CASSGGTGNTEAFF. The DNA of the CDR3 is TGTGCCAGTAGTGGAGGGACAGGTAACACTGAAGCTTTCTTT. Together with reference TRBV19 and TRBJ1-1, the CDR3 gives the full variable domain: DGGITQSPKYLFRKEGQNVTLSCEQNLNHDAMYWYRQDPGQGLRLIYYSQIVNDFQKGDIAEGYSVSREKKESFPLTVTSAQKNPTAFYLCASSGGTGNTEAFFGQGTRLTVV.

This clone was seen just once. The gene calls are TRBV4-2 and TRBJ1-2; 8 nucleotides align to TRBD1. This CDR3 contains 15 residues. V lost 0 bases, J lost 5 bases, and 5 bases stayed unmatched. Germline assignment: CDR1 LGHNA and CDR2 YNFKEQ. For the CDR3, the DNA is TGTGCCAGCAGCCAAGATCAGGGGGCTTCTTATGGCTACACCTTC. Its translation is CASSQDQGASYGYTF.

The genes are TRBV7-9 and TRBJ2-2; 7 nucleotides match TRBD1. CDR3 length equals 15 residues. CDR1 is SEHNR, CDR2 FQNEAQ, per germline (reference sequence). The junction had 6 bases not matched to a gene; V was cut back by 4 bases and J by 4 bases. CDR3: CASSSGQAGTGELFF. CDR3 bases: TGTGCCAGCAGCTCAGGACAGGCGGGCACCGGGGAGCTGTTTTTT.

This chain uses TRBV11-2 with TRBJ2-5, with 7 bases fitting TRBD2. Germline V gives CDR1 SGHAT, CDR2 FQNNGV. V gave up 5 bases and J gave up 4 bases; unmatched junction bases: 13. The CDR3 covers 16 residues. CDR3 nucleotide sequence: TGTGCCAGCAGCCCCCTCCCAATATGGGGGGGAGAGACCCAGTACTTC. It codes for CASSPLPIWGGETQYF. The full variable domain, in which reference TRBV11-2 and TRBJ2-5 provide the parts outside the CDR3, is EAGVAQSPRYKIIEKRQSVAFWCNPISGHATLYWYQQILGQGPKLLIQFQNNGVVDDSQLPKDRFSAERLKGVDSTLKIQPAKLEDSAVYLCASSPLPIWGGETQYFGPGTRLLVL.

This chain's CDR3 is CASSATGTSGTKGQYF. CDR3 nucleotide sequence: TGTGCCAGCAGCGCAACCGGGACTAGCGGTACAAAGGGCCAGTACTTC. This chain links TRBV7-2 with TRBJ2-5; 11 nucleotides align to TRBD2. This CDR3 comprises 16 residues. CDR1 and CDR2 from the germline V gene are SGHTA and FQGNSA. J was trimmed by 10 bases and V by 5 bases; bases with no gene match: 15.

This rearrangement joins TRBV5-1 to TRBJ2-5, with 8 bases matching TRBD1. The CDR3 spans 15 residues. V shed 5 bases and J 5 bases; nucleotides not matched to a gene: 11. Germline V lookup: CDR1 SGHRS, CDR2 YFSETQ. CDR3 residues: CASRLGDRGQETQYF. Here the CDR3 DNA reads TGCGCCAGCAGGCTTGGTGACAGGGGTCAGGAGACCCAGTACTTC.

This chain links TRBV9 with TRBJ1-1, with TRBD1 identical over 8 bases. This CDR3 region has 15 residues. CDR1 is SGDLS and CDR2 is YYNGEE in the germline V gene. J was trimmed by 5 bases and V by 4 bases; bases with no gene match: 10. This chain's CDR3 is CASSTNLQGGTEAFF. CDR3 nucleotide sequence: TGTGCCAGCAGCACAAACCTACAGGGGGGAACTGAAGCTTTCTTT.

This clone was seen a single time. The gene calls are TRBV6-5 and TRBJ2-7; maybe TRBD1 (6 bases). The germline V gene has CDR1 MNHEY and CDR2 SVGAGI. The CDR3 has 15 amino acids. The germline V and J ends were trimmed by 0 bases and 6 bases, with 15 bases remaining between them. CDR3 protein: CASSYSTGLIFEQYF. In DNA form, the CDR3 reads TGTGCCAGCAGTTACTCCACAGGGCTCATTTTCGAGCAGTACTTC.

This clone was counted a few times. This chain uses TRBV7-2 with TRBJ2-3, with 8 bases identical to TRBD2. CDR1 is SGHTA and CDR2 is FQGNSA in the germline V gene. This CDR3 region has 16 residues. Trimming at V came to 1 base and at J to 6 bases, leaving 9 bases not matched to a gene. CDR3 nucleotides: TGTGCCAGCAGCTTAGTCCTAGCGGGCCCCGGTGATACGCAGTATTTT. Translating gives CASSLVLAGPGDTQYF.

This clone was detected only a few times. The gene calls are TRBV6-1 and TRBJ2-3, with TRBD2 matching over 9 bases. The V gene end was trimmed by 2 bases and the J gene end by 0 bases; junction bases not matched to a gene: 6. Per germline, CDR1 MNHNS and CDR2 SASEGT. This CDR3 comprises 17 residues. The CDR3 sequence is CASSERTAGGSTDTQYF. CDR3 nucleotide sequence: TGTGCCAGCAGTGAACGAACAGCGGGAGGAAGCACAGATACGCAGTATTTT.

The chain recombines TRBV7-2 with TRBJ2-1, with D possibly TRBD1 on 6 matching bases. CDR1 and CDR2 from the germline V gene are SGHTA and FQGNSA. V lost 6 bases and J lost 1, with 10 bases in between. The CDR3 runs 14 residues. This CDR3 is CASSRDISYNEQFF. CDR3 in DNA: TGTGCCAGCAGTCGGGACATATCCTACAATGAGCAGTTCTTC.

J is TRBJ2-2 and V is TRBV6-5; TRBD2 agrees at 7 bases. CDR3 length: 16 amino acids. In germline, CDR1 is MNHEY, CDR2 SVGAGI. Trimming cost V 0 bases and J 6 bases; bases outside gene matches: 7. CDR3 in amino acids: CASSYSSLAVSGELFF. The CDR3 DNA is TGTGCCAGCAGTTACTCAAGCCTAGCGGTTTCCGGGGAGCTGTTTTTT.

This rearrangement joins TRBV19 to TRBJ1-5, with a weak D call TRBD1 (5 bases). The CDR3 runs to 17 residues. Germline loops: CDR1 LNHDA, CDR2 SQIVND (reference sequence). V gave up 2 bases and J gave up 0 bases, with 14 bases separating them. The CDR3 spells CASSIFWQGHSNQPQHF. The CDR3 nucleotides are TGTGCCAGTAGTATATTCTGGCAGGGCCATAGCAATCAGCCCCAGCATTTT.